Listed below are T cell receptor beta chains from one sample, sequenced in a study of cytomegalovirus exposure and HLA in healthy donors. Profiling relied on immunoSEQ multiplex PCR, and the TCRdb table lists in-frame clones only, not all of them. The table lists about 160,000 clones, about 84% of them singletons. Source material: PBMCs. These receptors originate from a man aged 50-59 years in good health and CMV-seropositive. Each CDR3 is given with its conserved first and last residue. Fields, in order: CDR3 protein, V gene, J gene.

CASSSAGPIQGGREYGYTF	TRBV5-4	TRBJ1-2
CASSGRGLGNEQFF	TRBV7-2	TRBJ2-1
CATSRGDSQETQYF	TRBV15	TRBJ2-5
CAWRPKGGATEAFF	TRBV30	TRBJ1-1
CASSKGKLFSFGRTTGYTF	TRBV21-1	TRBJ1-2
CASSPPHRAGNTIYF	TRBV28	TRBJ1-3
CASSTGMKDGYTF	TRBV7-2	TRBJ1-2
CASSPNPPGQKETQYF	TRBV18	TRBJ2-5
CASSASTDTQYF	TRBV10-1	TRBJ2-3
CASSPTRLAGITDTQYF	TRBV18	TRBJ2-3
CASRDRDNYGYTF	TRBV9	TRBJ1-2
CASSSQGRQPQHF	TRBV6-1	TRBJ1-5
CASSLDTLRGLGELFF	TRBV5-1	TRBJ2-2
CATLEGAMGETQYF	TRBV27	TRBJ2-5
CASSLSSGSTDTQYF	TRBV7-3	TRBJ2-3
CASSYRGTSGYTF	TRBV6-5	TRBJ1-2
CASSSPGRLAWEKLFF	TRBV28	TRBJ1-4
CASSFQPGLATNEQFF	TRBV5-4	TRBJ2-1
CASSIQGRNTIYF	TRBV2	TRBJ1-3
CASRDTGGRYSGELFF	TRBV2	TRBJ2-2
CASSVGELLNEQFF	TRBV9	TRBJ2-1
CASSERGRWSDYGYTF	TRBV2	TRBJ1-2
CATSGGDEHNEQFF	TRBV15	TRBJ2-1
CASKGGANTGELFF	TRBV6-1	TRBJ2-2
CASSYSDSYNEQFF	TRBV6-5	TRBJ2-1
CASGVSGNYNEQFF	TRBV2	TRBJ2-1
CASLYADRALQETQYF	TRBV27	TRBJ2-5
CASSLELSSYEQYF	TRBV5-4	TRBJ2-7
CASSQVPGGNIQYF	TRBV4-3	TRBJ2-4
CASSEAGGWVAGYTF	TRBV6-1	TRBJ1-2
CASSLFRSSGNQPQHF	TRBV27	TRBJ1-5
CASNLQGANEQFF	TRBV5-1	TRBJ2-1
CASSPLPGQGEKLFF	TRBV21-1	TRBJ1-4
CASSHRDLGQETQYF	TRBV7-9	TRBJ2-5
CASSPDILMNTEAFF	TRBV5-1	TRBJ1-1
CASSPLGAHGYQWNSPLHF	TRBV4-1	TRBJ1-6
CASSWTGGEYNEAFF	TRBV6-5	TRBJ1-1
CASSWTGTGEMEAFF	TRBV5-1	TRBJ1-1
CASSSSGGNRQFF	TRBV7-2	TRBJ2-1
CASKGLAQETQYF	TRBV19	TRBJ2-5
CASSLGRGRKQYF	TRBV27	TRBJ2-7